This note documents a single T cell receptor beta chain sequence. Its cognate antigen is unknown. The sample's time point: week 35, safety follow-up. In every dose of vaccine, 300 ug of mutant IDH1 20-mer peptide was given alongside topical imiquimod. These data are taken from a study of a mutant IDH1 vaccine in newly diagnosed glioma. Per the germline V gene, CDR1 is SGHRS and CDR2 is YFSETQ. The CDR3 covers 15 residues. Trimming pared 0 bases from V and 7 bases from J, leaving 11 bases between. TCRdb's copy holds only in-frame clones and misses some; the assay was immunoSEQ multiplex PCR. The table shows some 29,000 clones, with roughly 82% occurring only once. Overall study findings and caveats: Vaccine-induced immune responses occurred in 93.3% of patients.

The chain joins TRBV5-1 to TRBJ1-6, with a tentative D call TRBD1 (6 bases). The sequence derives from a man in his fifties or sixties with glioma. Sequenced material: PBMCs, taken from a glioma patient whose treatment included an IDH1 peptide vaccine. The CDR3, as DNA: TGCGCCAGCAGCTTGGCGTCAGGGGAAAATTCACCCCTCCACTTT. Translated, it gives CASSLASGENSPLHF.